This TCR beta chain was found in a study of neurological immune-mediated disorders. Study observations and caveats: Across subjects, expanded clones had no CDR3 amino acid sequences in common, pointing to private repertoires in all groups.

This clonotype has at least ten counts. Its cognate antigen is unknown. This CDR3 has 11 amino acids. The germline CDR1 and CDR2 sequences are MNHEY and SMNVEV (reference sequence). The V gene lost 2 bases and the J gene lost 7 bases, with 5 bases spanning the gap. As for the cDNA, it was generated by 5'RACE with 10-nucleotide random UMIs. A single run covered 15-18 subjects with over 160 million TCR-beta sequences. TCRdb re-derived calls from the 5' RACE reads in MiXCR, one entry per CDR3 protein. Here the sample spans about 14,000 distinct CDR3 sequences, roughly 10% being singletons. This chain joins TRBV27 and TRBJ1-1; the D is unclear. Sequenced sample: PBMCs. The sequence derives from a woman in her 40s in good health. This CDR3 is CASSLGGEAFF. The CDR3 coding sequence is TGTGCCAGCAGTTTAGGCGGTGAAGCTTTCTTT.